Given below is one T cell receptor beta chain in context. Germline CDR1 and CDR2: SEHNR and FQNEAQ (reference sequence). This CDR3 contains 15 residues. Trimming took 5 bases from V and 5 from J; bases not matched to a gene: 11. Original processing notes: Estimates of nucleated cell counts were drawn from the amplification of reference gene primers. Sequenced by immunoSEQ multiplex PCR; TCRdb stores in-frame clones only, minus some. The V and J calls and the clone size are those of that table, but D and trimming were determined from the DNA. The sample consists of about 380,000 clones, around 90% of them appearing once. This entry comes from a study of blood T cell repertoires in COVID-19. Study-wide background: Italy, Spain and the United States were the sources of the convalescent and acute COVID-19 samples.

Sequencing input: peripheral blood. The chain recombines TRBV7-9 with TRBJ1-2; TRBD1 aligns across 7 bases. This clonotype was obtained from a man between 18 and 35 years old with active or convalescent COVID-19. The CDR3 coding sequence is TGTGCCAGCAGCCCTAGACAGGGTCAGGAGTATGGCTACACCTTC. Translated: CASSPRQGQEYGYTF.